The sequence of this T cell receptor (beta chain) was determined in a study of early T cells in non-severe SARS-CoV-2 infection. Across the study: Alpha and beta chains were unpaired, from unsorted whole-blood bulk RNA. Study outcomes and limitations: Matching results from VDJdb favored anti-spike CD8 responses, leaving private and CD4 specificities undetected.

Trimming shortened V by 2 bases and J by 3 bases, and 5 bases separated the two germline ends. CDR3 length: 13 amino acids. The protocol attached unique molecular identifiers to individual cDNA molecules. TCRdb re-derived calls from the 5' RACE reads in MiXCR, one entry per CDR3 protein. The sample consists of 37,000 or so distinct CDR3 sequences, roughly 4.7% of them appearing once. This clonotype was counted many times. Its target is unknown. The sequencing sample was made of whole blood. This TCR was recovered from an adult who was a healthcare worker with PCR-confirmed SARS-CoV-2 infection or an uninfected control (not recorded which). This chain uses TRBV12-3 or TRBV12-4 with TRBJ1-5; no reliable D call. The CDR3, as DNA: TGTGCCAGCAGTTTAAGGCTCAATCAGCCCCAGCATTTT. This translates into CASSLRLNQPQHF.